This T cell receptor beta chain is drawn from a study of T cell repertoires in ileal Crohn's disease. The CDR3 contains 15 residues. Germline values: CDR1 MNHEY, CDR2 SVGAGI. Trimming removed 6 bases at V and 7 bases at J, with 19 bases between. Patients were adults with ileal or ileocolonic Crohn's disease needing resection. This clone was recorded a few times. Its antigen is not identified. The table came from immunoSEQ multiplex PCR; TCRdb's copy has only in-frame clones and leaves some out. The table records around 5,500 clones, 75% to 85% of them present only once. General study points: Clonality above 26.8% at surgery always came with endoscopic recurrence.

This rearrangement joins TRBV6-5 to TRBJ2-1; a possible D gene is TRBD2 (5 bases). The origin of this receptor is an adult with Crohn's disease. Sequences were obtained from ileal tissue. The CDR3 DNA follows: TGTGCCAGCAGCGCCACCTACGGAGGTCTGAATGAGCAGTTCTTC. Translated: CASSATYGGLNEQFF.